These T cell receptor beta chains were read from a single sample in a study of T cell changes during pregnancy in multiple sclerosis. Sequenced by immunoSEQ multiplex PCR; TCRdb stores in-frame clones only, minus some. This table holds roughly 93,000 clones, around 92% found once. The specimen comprised peripheral blood, sampled after pregnancy. The receptors shown here come from a female donor with multiple sclerosis, enrolled in a pregnancy study. Each CDR3 is given with its conserved first and last residue. D genes are given only for firm matches. Rows give clone size only sometimes, using once, few, many, or a class for an expanded clone.

j_call v_call clone_size d_call cdr3_nt cdr3_aa
TRBJ2-2 TRBV19 - - TGTGCCAGTAGCACCCTCGGTGTCGGGGAGCTGTTTTTT CASSTLGVGELFF
TRBJ1-5 TRBV2 few - TGTGCCAGCAGTGACCGGGGGAATGGACAGCCCCAGCATTTT CASSDRGNGQPQHF
TRBJ1-3 TRBV1 - - TGCACCAGCAGCCAACCCCGAGCCAGGGGAAACACCATATATTTT CTSSQPRARGNTIYF
TRBJ1-2 TRBV7-9 once - TGTGCCAGCAGCTTCAAAAACAGGGTTAGCGGCTACACCTTC CASSFKNRVSGYTF
TRBJ1-5 TRBV19 few - TGTGCCAGTAGGCTAACAGGCCTCCGGTCGCCCCAGCATTTT CASRLTGLRSPQHF
TRBJ1-1 TRBV2 - - TGTGCCACACAAATTACAGGGAGGGAAAAAGCTTTCTTT CATQITGREKAFF
TRBJ2-7 TRBV18 - TRBD1 TGTGCCAGCTCACCACCTGGGACAGCGATGCGGGAGCAGTACTTC CASSPPGTAMREQYF
TRBJ2-3 TRBV27 - TRBD1 TGTGCCAGCAGTTACCCGGGACAGGGTTCGGGTACGCAGTATTTT CASSYPGQGSGTQYF
TRBJ1-5 TRBV18 - - TGTGCCAGTCAACTGGACGGCGGGGGCGGTCAGCCCCAGCATTTT CASQLDGGGGQPQHF
TRBJ2-3 TRBV29-1 - TRBD1 TGCAGCGTTGAAGATTTAGGGGGCGCAGCAGATACGCAGTATTTT CSVEDLGGAADTQYF
TRBJ1-2 TRBV7-2 - - TGTGCCAGCAGCTTAGCGGCATCGGAGACTAACTATGGCTACACCTTC CASSLAASETNYGYTF
TRBJ1-1 TRBV30 - - TGTGCCTGGAGTGTAGCCGCCCCTGAAGCTTTCTTT CAWSVAAPEAFF
TRBJ1-6 TRBV9 - - TGTGCCAGCAGCGTAGAGGGCAGGAGGCCTAATTCACCCCTCCACTTT CASSVEGRRPNSPLHF
TRBJ1-1 TRBV7-8 - - TGTGCCAGCAGCTTAGGGCCGATCATGAACACTGAAGCTTTCTTT CASSLGPIMNTEAFF
TRBJ1-1 TRBV4-1 - - TGCGCCAGCAGCCAAGATGGGGACACAGCTTTCTTT CASSQDGDTAFF
TRBJ2-3 TRBV19 - - TGTGCCAGTAGTAATACAGGGCCTAGCACAGATACGCAGTATTTT CASSNTGPSTDTQYF
TRBJ2-2 TRBV6-1 - TRBD1 TGTGCCAGCAGCCTGACAGGGTTCACCGGGGAGCTGTTTTTT CASSLTGFTGELFF
TRBJ2-1 TRBV7-8 - TRBD2 TGTGCCAGCAGCTTAGGACGGACTAGCAGAGCCCGTGACAATGAGCAGTTCTTC CASSLGRTSRARDNEQFF
TRBJ1-2 TRBV19 once - TGTGCCAGTAGTATACTTGAGGGTCGTTGGGAGCCGATCTTC CASSILEGRWEPIF
TRBJ2-4 TRBV4-1 - - TGCGCCAGCAGCCAACCTCTAGCCAAAAACATTCAGTACTTC CASSQPLAKNIQYF
TRBJ2-7 TRBV9 - TRBD2 TGTGCCAGCAGCGTAGTGGGAGGGAGTAAAGAGCAGTACTTC CASSVVGGSKEQYF
TRBJ1-3 TRBV23-1 - - TGCGCCAGCAGTCAATCCAACTCTGGAAACACCATATATTTT CASSQSNSGNTIYF
TRBJ2-2 TRBV7-2 - TRBD2 TGTGCCAGCTGTAGCGGGGGGGGAACGAACACCGGGGAGCTGTTTTTT CASCSGGGTNTGELFF
TRBJ2-2 TRBV11-2 few TRBD2 TGTGCCAGCATTGGACTAGCGGGAAACACCGGGGAGCTGTTTTTT CASIGLAGNTGELFF
TRBJ1-4 TRBV19 - - TGTGCCAGTAGTCATTGGAACAGGCAGAATGAAAAACTGTTTTTT CASSHWNRQNEKLFF
TRBJ1-2 TRBV12-5 - - TGTGCTAGTGGAGCCACAGGGTCCGGCTACACCTTC CASGATGSGYTF
TRBJ1-4 TRBV9 once TRBD1 TGTGCCAGCAGCGTAGCACAGGGGGCGAGAGAAAAACTGTTTTTT CASSVAQGAREKLFF
TRBJ1-3 TRBV30 - - TGTGCCTGGACGAGCTCTGGAAACACCATATATTTT CAWTSSGNTIYF
TRBJ2-3 TRBV9 - TRBD2 TGTGCCAGCAGCCCAAGACTAGCGGGAGGCGCAGATACGCAGTATTTT CASSPRLAGGADTQYF
TRBJ2-2 TRBV5-1 - TRBD2 TGCGCCAGCAGCTTTAGCGGGGGGAACACCGGGGAGCTGTTTTTT CASSFSGGNTGELFF
TRBJ2-3 TRBV4-1 - - TGCGCCAGCAGCCAGGGTGCCTCTCAGGGAGATACGCAGTATTTT CASSQGASQGDTQYF
TRBJ2-1 TRBV30 - - TGTGCCTGGAACAGGGAATCCTACAATGAGCAGTTCTTC CAWNRESYNEQFF
TRBJ2-1 TRBV25-1 - - TGTGCCAGCAGTGACGGGGGAAAGAGCTACAATGAGCAGTTCTTC CASSDGGKSYNEQFF
TRBJ1-4 TRBV6-1 - TRBD1 TGTGCCAGCAGTGAAATCCGAACAGGGGACGCTGAAAAACTGTTTTTT CASSEIRTGDAEKLFF
TRBJ2-7 TRBV7-2 - - TGTGCCAGCAGCCCCATACAAGTCCCCTACGAGCAGTACTTC CASSPIQVPYEQYF
TRBJ2-1 TRBV19 - - TGTGCCAGTAGTAGGGTCGACTTTCCTTCCTACAATGAGCAGTTCTTC CASSRVDFPSYNEQFF
TRBJ2-7 TRBV6-1 - TRBD1 TGTGCCAGCAGTACAGGGGACCCCTACGAGCAGTACTTC CASSTGDPYEQYF
TRBJ2-5 TRBV30 - - TGTGCCTGGAGGTGGGCGGGAGAGACCCAGTACTTC CAWRWAGETQYF
TRBJ2-7 TRBV6-5 - - TGTGCCAGCAGTCCCGGACTCAGCAGCTCCTACGAGCAGTACTTC CASSPGLSSSYEQYF
TRBJ2-3 TRBV19 - TRBD1 TGTGCCAGTAGTCACCTCCGGGACAGGGAGACAGATACGCAGTATTTT CASSHLRDRETDTQYF
TRBJ2-5 TRBV10-3 - TRBD2 TGTGCCACCTGTCCGGGGGGGCCACAAGAGACCCAGTACTTC CATCPGGPQETQYF
TRBJ2-1 TRBV5-4 - TRBD2 TGTGCCAGCAGCTTGGGGAGCGGGAGGGCCCATGAGCAGTTCTTC CASSLGSGRAHEQFF
TRBJ2-7 TRBV4-2 - TRBD2 TGTGCCAGCAGCCAAGGGGAGACTAGCGGGGGCTACGAGCAGTACTTC CASSQGETSGGYEQYF
TRBJ2-1 TRBV7-8 - - TGTGCCAGCGGGGGACTCACCTATGGTGAGCAGTTCTTC CASGGLTYGEQFF
TRBJ1-1 TRBV18 - - TGTGCCAGCTCACCACCTCCCGGGTCGCAAGAAGCTTTCTTT CASSPPPGSQEAFF
TRBJ1-2 TRBV2 - TRBD1 TGTGCCAGCAGTGAGGACAGGGCAAATGGCTACACCTTC CASSEDRANGYTF
TRBJ1-5 TRBV27 - - TGTGCCAGCAGTTTAACGGGGAATCAGCCCCAGCATTTT CASSLTGNQPQHF